The next 20 T cell receptor beta chains were all read from a single sample in a study of vaccination and CD4 T cells after COVID-19. The Oncomine TCR Beta short-read assay sequenced DNA from cultured CD4+ T cells. Each CDR3 protein is one row after TCRdb ran MiXCR on the PCR reads. The top ten clones hold roughly 27% of a sample with thousands of distinct CDR3 sequences, around 51% of them seen once. Treatment denoted: approximately 9-day PBMC culture with coronavirus spike peptide pools or control peptides (ViraFEST assay). Researchers collected the unexposed donor's CD4+ T cells before the COVID-19 pandemic (2011-2018). These TCRs' antigens remain unknown. Sample: CD4+ T cells from blood, cultured in vitro. These receptors all stem from a human donor in good health.

The chain recombines TRBV5-4 with TRBJ1-5; a weak D match, TRBD1 (6 bases). The CDR3 totals 13 residues. Trimming cost V 4 bases and J 7 bases, with 12 bases left between them. The germline CDR1 and CDR2 sequences are SGHNT and YYREEE (reference sequence). CDR3: CASSLPGEQPQHF. CDR3 DNA sequence: TGTGCCAGCAGCCTGCCAGGGGAACAGCCCCAGCATTTT.

This chain joins TRBV19 and TRBJ1-1; the match to TRBD1 covers 9 bases. CDR3 length: 14 amino acids. V dropped 5 bases and J dropped 3; count of bases not matched to a gene: 4. Germline V gene sequence: CDR1 LNHDA, CDR2 SQIVND (reference sequence). The CDR3 DNA reads TGTGCCAGTAGTTTAAGACAGGGGGACACTGAAGCTTTCTTT. Encoded protein: CASSLRQGDTEAFF.

The chain recombines TRBV7-2 with TRBJ2-7, with TRBD2 identical over 10 bases. V trimming: 11 bases; J trimming: 0 bases; junction bases outside the gene matches: 1. The CDR3 is made up of 12 amino acids. Per germline, CDR1 SGHTA and CDR2 FQGNSA. The CDR3 loop reads CASSGSSYEQYF. The CDR3 nucleotides are TGTGCCTCTAGCGGGAGCTCCTACGAGCAGTACTTC. The entire variable domain, with the rest obtained from reference TRBV7-2 and TRBJ2-7, is as follows: GAGVSQSPSNKVTEKGKDVELRCDPISGHTALYWYRQSLGQGLEFLIYFQGNSAPDKSGLPSDRFSAERTGGSVSTLTIQRTQQEDSAVYLCASSGSSYEQYFGPGTRLTVT.

This chain links TRBV12-3 or TRBV12-4 with TRBJ2-6, with D possibly TRBD2 on 5 matching bases. The CDR3 length is 15 residues. The V and J ends lost 6 bases and 2 bases respectively, with 11 bases between them. CDR3 in amino acids: CASSSRGTGANVLTF. The DNA of the CDR3 is TGTGCCAGCAGCTCCCGGGGTACTGGGGCCAACGTCCTGACTTTC.

The genes are TRBV7-2 and TRBJ2-7; D unresolved. This CDR3 contains 12 residues. The V gene lost 5 bases and the J gene lost 2 bases, with 7 bases spanning the gap. Germline CDR1 is SGHTA and CDR2 is FQGNSA. The CDR3 region is CASSGRTYEQYF. CDR3 nucleotide sequence: TGTGCCAGCAGCGGTAGAACCTACGAGCAGTACTTC.

This clonotype came up a few times. The rearrangement uses TRBV25-1 and TRBJ2-5; tentatively, D is TRBD1 (6 bases). CDR1 is MGHDK, CDR2 SYGVNS, per germline. The CDR3 is 13 residues long. V gave up 3 bases and J gave up 3 bases, with 8 bases separating them. The CDR3 DNA sequence: TGTGCCAGCAGTGATGGGGGCGAAGAGACCCAGTACTTC. As protein: CASSDGGEETQYF.

The genes are TRBV28 and TRBJ1-6; 7 bases line up with TRBD1. The CDR3 spans 17 residues. Germline V lookup: CDR1 MDHEN, CDR2 SYDVKM. After removal of 5 bases from V and 1 base from J, the junction contained 8 bases not matched to a gene. CDR3 coding DNA: TGTGCCAGCAGTCCCCACCCACAGGGGTCCTATAATTCACCCCTCCACTTT. Residues: CASSPHPQGSYNSPLHF.

The rearrangement joins TRBV6-1 to TRBJ2-3; the match to TRBD1 covers 7 bases. The germline gives CDR1 MNHNS, CDR2 SASEGT. The trim removed 5 bases at V and 5 bases at J, leaving 7 bases unmatched. The CDR3 has 14 amino acids. The CDR3 DNA sequence: TGTGCCAGCAGTCAGACAGGGTGGGGAGATACGCAGTATTTT. Its translation: CASSQTGWGDTQYF.

The rearrangement joins TRBV20-1 to TRBJ2-1, with D possibly being TRBD2 (6 bases). Trimming took off 0 bases at V and 5 bases at J, with 20 bases between the two ends. The CDR3 is made up of 17 amino acids. The germline CDR1 and CDR2 sequences are DFQATT and SNEGSKA (reference sequence). The CDR3 region has the DNA TGCAGTGCTAGAGATCCCAATAGGGCAGGACTAAACAATGAGCAGTTCTTC. This translates into CSARDPNRAGLNNEQFF.

V usage is TRBV9 and J usage is TRBJ1-1; 8 bases line up with TRBD1. Trimming took 0 bases from V and 1 from J; bases not matched to a gene: 8. CDR1 and CDR2 (germline): SGDLS, YYNGEE. This CDR3 is built from 17 residues. This CDR3 is CASSVVPIQGGNTEAFF. CDR3 coding DNA: TGTGCCAGCAGCGTAGTCCCGATACAGGGGGGGAACACTGAAGCTTTCTTT.

This chain's CDR3 is CASSYGDYGYTF. The CDR3 nucleotides are TGTGCCAGCAGCTACGGTGACTATGGCTACACCTTC. The V gene is TRBV7-2, the J gene TRBJ1-2; D gene uncertain. Germline V lookup: CDR1 SGHTA, CDR2 FQGNSA. The CDR3 has 12 residues. V was pared by 4 bases and J by 3 bases, with 6 bases between.

The V gene is TRBV20-1, the J gene TRBJ1-5; D call uncertain. There are 15 residues in the CDR3. V dropped 0 bases and J dropped 0 bases, with 9 bases sitting between them. Germline-derived CDR1 and CDR2 are DFQATT and SNEGSKA (reference sequence). The CDR3 sequence: CSAREARGSNQPQHF. CDR3 sequence (DNA): TGCAGTGCTAGAGAAGCCCGGGGTAGCAATCAGCCCCAGCATTTT.

The chain couples TRBV11-2 to TRBJ2-7; no clear D. The CDR3 sequence is 15 residues long. Trimming shortened V by 1 base and J by 1 base, and 11 bases separated the two germline ends. CDR1 SGHAT and CDR2 FQNNGV come from the germline V gene. The CDR3 region has the DNA TGTGCCAGCAGCTTAGGTGTGGCAGGATCCTACGAGCAGTACTTC. It translates to CASSLGVAGSYEQYF.

This clonotype showed up just once. V and J are TRBV12-3 or TRBV12-4 and TRBJ2-5; 9 positions match TRBD2. This CDR3 has 17 amino acids. With V trimmed by 1 base and J by 6 bases, 12 bases remained unmatched. CDR3 DNA sequence: TGTGCCAGCAGTTTAGGGGCGGGGGGGCCAGGCGTGCAGACCCAGTACTTC. This encodes CASSLGAGGPGVQTQYF.

This clonotype was seen just once. This chain uses TRBV15 with TRBJ2-7, with D uncertain. With 0 bases removed from V and 4 bases from J, the gap between germline ends came to 13 bases. CDR1 LNHNV and CDR2 YYDKDF come from the germline V gene (reference sequence). The CDR3 runs to 15 residues. CDR3 sequence: CATSRDRSRGYEQYF. The CDR3 bases are TGTGCCACCAGCAGAGATAGGAGCAGAGGATACGAGCAGTACTTC. The full variable domain, with the rest looked up from reference TRBV15 and TRBJ2-7, is DAMVIQNPRYQVTQFGKPVTLSCSQTLNHNVMYWYQQKSSQAPKLLFHYYDKDFNNEADTPDNFQSRRPNTSFCFLDIRSPGLGDTAMYLCATSRDRSRGYEQYFGPGTRLTVT.

CDR3 protein: CASSPPGGGLGNEQFF. The CDR3 DNA is TGCGCCAGCAGCCCCCCGGGCGGGGGGCTAGGGAATGAGCAGTTCTTC. This sequence joins TRBV4-1 and TRBJ2-1; 8 nucleotides line up with TRBD2. Looked up from germline, CDR1 is MGHRA and CDR2 is YSYEKL. The trim removed 4 bases at V and 7 bases at J, leaving 12 bases unmatched. The CDR3 spans 16 residues.

The CDR3 nucleotides are TGTGCCAGCAGTGGGACTAGCGGGAGGGCGGCCAAAAACATTCAGTACTTC. Protein: CASSGTSGRAAKNIQYF. The V and J genes are TRBV12-3 or TRBV12-4 and TRBJ2-4, with 16 bases that match TRBD2. This CDR3 has 17 amino acids. Trimming cost V 5 bases and J 1 base; bases outside gene matches: 2.

The gene calls are TRBV7-9 and TRBJ1-5; TRBD1 matches 8 bases. The CDR3 is made up of 14 amino acids. The ends lost 5 bases at V and 4 bases at J; junction bases unmatched: 4. Germline assignment: CDR1 SEHNR and CDR2 FQNEAQ (reference sequence). CDR3 sequence (DNA): TGTGCCAGCAGCGGCGGGACAGGTAATCAGCCCCAGCATTTT. Protein: CASSGGTGNQPQHF.

The count of this clonotype is one. No DNA is shown, since the ends of the CDR3 on it are uncertain; the CDR3 is the one TCRdb lists. The chain has TRBV7-5 and TRBJ1-2; the D segment call TRBD1 is taken from the table without a DNA check. TRBV7-5 is reported as a pseudogene. Counting both end residues, the CDR3 totals 18 amino acids. The CDR3 protein is CISVSEGRSGEFHYGYTF.

This clonotype has only a few counts. The chain employs TRBV7-8 and TRBJ1-2; a weak D match, TRBD1 (5 bases). This CDR3 is 15 amino acids long. Germline CDR1 and CDR2: SGHVS and FQNEAQ. The V end was cut by 5 bases, the J end by 7 bases, with 20 bases between. Written as DNA, the CDR3 is TGTGCCAGCAGCCTAAATCGAGCCCCGGGGGGTGGCTACACCTTC. Translation: CASSLNRAPGGGYTF. Complete variable domain (other parts from reference TRBV7-8 and TRBJ1-2): GAGVSQSPRYKVAKRGQDVALRCDPISGHVSLFWYQQALGQGPEFLTYFQNEAQLDKSGLPSDRFFAERPEGSVSTLKIQRTQQEDSAVYLCASSLNRAPGGGYTFGSGTRLTVV.